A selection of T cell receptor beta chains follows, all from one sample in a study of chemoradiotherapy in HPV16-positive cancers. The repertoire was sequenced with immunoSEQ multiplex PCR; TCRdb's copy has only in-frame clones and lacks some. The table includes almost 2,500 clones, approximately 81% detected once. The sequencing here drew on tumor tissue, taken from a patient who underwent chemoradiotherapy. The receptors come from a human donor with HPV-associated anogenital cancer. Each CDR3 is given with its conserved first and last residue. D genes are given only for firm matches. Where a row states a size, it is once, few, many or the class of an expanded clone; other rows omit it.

TGTGCCAGCAGCTTAGTAGCGGGCCAACTCAATGAGCAGTTCTTC | CASSLVAGQLNEQFF | TRBJ2-1 | . | TRBD2 | TRBV7-2
TGTGCCAGCAGTTACTCGAGGGGGGGAGGCTACACCTTC | CASSYSRGGGYTF | TRBJ1-2 | . | . | TRBV6-5
TGTGCCAGCAGTGTAAATAGCTACGAGCAGTACTTC | CASSVNSYEQYF | TRBJ2-7 | . | . | TRBV6-1
TGTGCCAGCTCACCTCGCAACTATGGCTACACCTTC | CASSPRNYGYTF | TRBJ1-2 | large | . | TRBV6-1
TGTGCCAGCAGCCCAAGCTATGGGACAGACTACGAGCAGTACTTC | CASSPSYGTDYEQYF | TRBJ2-7 | . | TRBD1 | TRBV7-2
TGTGCCAGCAGCCACACCGGGACAGGAAAAAACATTCAGTACTTC | CASSHTGTGKNIQYF | TRBJ2-4 | . | TRBD1 | TRBV5-5
TGCAGCGTTGAAGATCTTGGTCAGGATAGGCTCTACGAGCAGTACTTC | CSVEDLGQDRLYEQYF | TRBJ2-7 | once | . | TRBV29-1
TGTGCCAGCAGCTTACGGGCAGGGACAGATACGCAGTATTTT | CASSLRAGTDTQYF | TRBJ2-3 | . | . | TRBV13
TGCAGTGCTGGGGGCAATGAGCAGTTCTTC | CSAGGNEQFF | TRBJ2-1 | . | . | TRBV20-1
TGTGCCAGTAGTAGAGCGGGAGTCATCACCGGGGAGCTGTTTTTT | CASSRAGVITGELFF | TRBJ2-2 | . | TRBD2 | TRBV19
TGTGCCAGCAGGCCGGCTTACAATGAGCAGTTCTTC | CASRPAYNEQFF | TRBJ2-1 | . | . | TRBV7-9
TGTGCCAGCAGGGGGTGGAGGGGCAATCAGCCCCAGCATTTT | CASRGWRGNQPQHF | TRBJ1-5 | . | . | TRBV28
TGTGCCAGCAGTGAAGGGACAGGGGGCGTTTTTAACTATGGCTACACCTTC | CASSEGTGGVFNYGYTF | TRBJ1-2 | . | TRBD1 | TRBV6-1
TGTGCCACCAGCAGACAGAGACGATACTATGGCTACACCTTC | CATSRQRRYYGYTF | TRBJ1-2 | . | . | TRBV15
TGTGCCAGCAGTACCCGAGCCAGGGACGCCTACGAGCAGTACTTC | CASSTRARDAYEQYF | TRBJ2-7 | . | . | TRBV27
TGTGCCAGCAGCCAAGGACAGGTTCCTCTATACTTC | CASSQGQVPLYF | TRBJ2-7 | . | TRBD1 | TRBV28
TGTGCCAGCTCACCCCGGGACAGAGTAGCCAAAAACATTCAGTACTTC | CASSPRDRVAKNIQYF | TRBJ2-4 | . | TRBD1 | TRBV18
TGTGCCAGCAGAGGGGGGCCTGGGGCCAACGTCCTGACTTTC | CASRGGPGANVLTF | TRBJ2-6 | . | . | TRBV7-3
TGCGCCAGCAGCACGGCAACCCAGGGTACGACTGAAGCTTTCTTT | CASSTATQGTTEAFF | TRBJ1-1 | . | . | TRBV5-1
TGTGCCACCAGCAGAGTTAACTCTGGAAACACCATATATTTT | CATSRVNSGNTIYF | TRBJ1-3 | . | . | TRBV15
TGTGCCAGCGGTCCGACAGGGATAACAGATACGCAGTATTTT | CASGPTGITDTQYF | TRBJ2-3 | . | TRBD1 | TRBV7-9
TGTGCCAGTAGTAAGGACAGGTCCACTATGAACACTGAAGCTTTCTTT | CASSKDRSTMNTEAFF | TRBJ1-1 | . | TRBD1 | TRBV19